This T cell receptor beta chain was captured in a study of T cells in Graves' hyperthyroidism and ophthalmopathy. TCR beta CDR3 sequences were amplified from RNA transcripts. The HTBI primer set was used in a first-round RT-PCR of the TCR CDR3. TCRdb used MiXCR to reprocess the multiplex PCR reads, holding one entry per CDR3 protein. Among 200,000 or so distinct CDR3 sequences listed, about a sixth were seen once. V shed 2 bases and J shed 5 bases, with 16 bases lying between them. Germline values: CDR1 MDHEN, CDR2 SYDVKM. This CDR3 contains 17 residues. The sequence derives from a woman in her 50s with Graves' hyperthyroidism. V usage is TRBV28 and J usage is TRBJ1-6; D gene uncertain. The sequenced material came from blood. Here the CDR3 reads CASSLIQLLEDNSPLHF. The CDR3 DNA sequence: TGTGCCAGCAGTTTAATCCAGCTATTGGAGGATAATTCACCCCTCCACTTT.